Following are 7 T cell receptor beta chains from one sample sequenced in a study of blood T cell repertoires in COVID-19. Clones were read by immunoSEQ multiplex PCR, and TCRdb kept only the in-frame ones, dropping some. This table holds 130,000 to 150,000 clones, approximately 85% found once. The specimen sequenced was peripheral blood. Receptors originate from a human donor with acute or convalescent COVID-19. The donor label of this sample is uncertain.

This chain connects TRBV28 to TRBJ1-6; TRBD1 matches at 8 bases. The V segment lost 6 bases and the J segment 1 base; nucleotides outside the gene matches: 8. In germline, CDR1 is MDHEN, CDR2 SYDVKM. The CDR3 runs to 17 residues. DNA of the CDR3: TGTGCCAGCAGGGGAGGGGACAGGAATTCCTATAATTCACCCCTCCACTTT. Amino acid sequence: CASRGGDRNSYNSPLHF.

This clone appeared a single time. V gene TRBV4-1 combines with J gene TRBJ1-2, with D maybe TRBD1 (6 bases). CDR3 size: 15 residues. Germline loops: CDR1 MGHRA, CDR2 YSYEKL. Trimming removed 5 bases at V and 0 bases at J, with 13 bases between. CDR3 amino acids: CASSSWTASNYGYTF. For the CDR3, the DNA is TGCGCCAGCAGCTCTTGGACAGCGTCTAACTATGGCTACACCTTC.

V and J are TRBV6-2 or TRBV6-3 and TRBJ2-7; TRBD1 might be the D (7 bases). Trimming took off 2 bases at V and 2 bases at J, with 10 bases between the two ends. Germline loops: CDR1 MNHEY, CDR2 SVGEGT. The CDR3 extends over 14 amino acids. CDR3 sequence reads: CASSYGGTAYEQYF. The DNA for the CDR3 is TGTGCCAGCAGTTACGGGGGGACAGCCTACGAGCAGTACTTC.

The chain recombines TRBV5-8 with TRBJ1-1; D perhaps matches TRBD1 (6 bases). Trimming removed 0 bases at V and 14 bases at J, with 20 bases between. This CDR3 spans 14 amino acids. In germline, CDR1 is SGHTS, CDR2 YDEGEE. CDR3 residues: CASSLALAGAQGFF. The CDR3 nucleotides are TGTGCCAGCAGCTTGGCTTTGGCGGGGGCTCAGGGATTCTTT.

The rearrangement uses TRBV7-9 and TRBJ2-3; 9 positions agree with TRBD1. Germline CDR1 reads SEHNR; CDR2 reads FQNEAQ (reference sequence). This CDR3 contains 15 residues. The J segment lost 5 bases and the V segment lost 2 bases, leaving 5 bases of the junction unmatched. Written as DNA, the CDR3 is TGTGCCAGCAGCTTAAAGACAGGGGGTAAAGATACGCAGTATTTT. Protein product: CASSLKTGGKDTQYF.

A single count supports this clone. The chain has TRBV6-2 or TRBV6-3 and TRBJ2-3; 9 nucleotides line up with TRBD1. The CDR3 consists of 17 residues. The germline V gene has CDR1 MNHEY and CDR2 SVGEGT. J was trimmed by 3 bases and V by 4 bases; bases with no gene match: 11. The CDR3 DNA sequence: TGTGCCAGCAGTTCGGGGACAGGGACTACTTGGACAGATACGCAGTATTTT. This translates into CASSSGTGTTWTDTQYF.

This sequence joins TRBV5-1 and TRBJ1-1; tentative D call: TRBD1 (6 bases). This CDR3 comprises 14 residues. Per the germline V gene, CDR1 is SGHRS and CDR2 is YFSETQ. V lost 0 bases to trimming and J lost 4 bases, with 10 bases between them. CDR3 residues: CASSLAGEGTEAFF. DNA of the CDR3: TGCGCCAGCAGCTTGGCAGGGGAGGGCACTGAAGCTTTCTTT.